The 13 T cell receptor beta chains presented below share a single source sample, sequenced in a study of early T cells in non-severe SARS-CoV-2 infection. TCRdb called the 5' RACE reads again in MiXCR, with one record for every CDR3 protein. The table includes 40,000 to 55,000 distinct CDR3 sequences, 7% to 8% detected once. The sequenced material came from whole blood. Every receptor here comes from an adult who was a healthcare worker with PCR-confirmed SARS-CoV-2 infection or an uninfected control (not recorded which).

The chain uses TRBV11-2 and TRBJ2-1, with 13 bases identical to TRBD2. Germline V gene data show CDR1 as SGHAT and CDR2 as FQNNGV. The CDR3 extends over 15 amino acids. V lost 7 bases, J lost 7 bases, and 7 bases stayed unmatched. DNA of the CDR3: TGTGCCAGCACCAAAGGACTAGCGGGGGCAAATGAGCAGTTCTTC. It specifies CASTKGLAGANEQFF.

J is TRBJ2-7 and V is TRBV28; D tentatively reads TRBD1 or TRBD2 (6 bases each). V lost 2 bases to trimming and J lost 9 bases, with 17 bases between them. The CDR3 totals 14 residues. CDR1 is MDHEN and CDR2 is SYDVKM in the germline V gene. The CDR3 DNA reads as TGTGCCAGCAGTTTAGAGTGGGGGGCCCACGGGCAGTACTTC. Its protein product is CASSLEWGAHGQYF.

Ten or more counts support this clonotype. The chain recombines TRBV3-1 with TRBJ1-5; D unclear. Germline assignment: CDR1 LGHDT and CDR2 YNNKEL (reference sequence). This CDR3 contains 13 residues. V lost 1 base and J lost 4, with 5 bases in between. Here the CDR3 reads CASSQARNQPQHF. The CDR3 nucleotides read TGTGCCAGCAGCCAAGCACGTAATCAGCCCCAGCATTTT.

The V and J genes are TRBV28 and TRBJ2-3; 12 positions match TRBD2. CDR1 is MDHEN, CDR2 SYDVKM, per germline. With V trimmed by 1 base and J by 8 bases, 1 base remained unmatched. The CDR3 has 14 residues. CDR3: CASSLSSGGGTQYF. The CDR3 bases are TGTGCCAGCAGTTTATCTAGCGGGGGGGGTACGCAGTATTTT.

The chain is built from TRBV15 and TRBJ1-1; D is ambiguous. Between the trimmed V and J ends, which lost 0 bases and 1 base, there was a span of 6 bases. CDR3 length: 14 residues. Germline V gene sequence: CDR1 LNHNV, CDR2 YYDKDF (reference sequence). The CDR3 DNA follows: TGTGCCACCAGCAGAGACACAACGAACACTGAAGCTTTCTTT. Protein: CATSRDTTNTEAFF.

The table lists this clonotype with a few counts. This chain links TRBV12-3 or TRBV12-4 with TRBJ2-7; D gene uncertain. The CDR3 spans 14 residues. Trimming took off 2 bases at V and 0 bases at J, with 8 bases between the two ends. The CDR3 DNA sequence: TGTGCCAGCAGTTTACGACGGAGCTCCTACGAGCAGTACTTC. This encodes CASSLRRSSYEQYF.

The J gene is TRBJ1-4, the V gene TRBV5-5; possible D gene TRBD1, 6 bases. The CDR3 runs 15 residues. Germline V CDR1 and CDR2: SGHKS, YYEKEE (reference sequence). V was pared by 0 bases and J by 8 bases, with 14 bases between. CDR3 loop: CASSLVAGVEEKLFF. CDR3 coding DNA: TGTGCCAGCAGCTTGGTTGCAGGGGTAGAGGAAAAACTGTTTTTT.

This clonotype was counted at least ten times. V is TRBV12-3 or TRBV12-4 and J is TRBJ1-4; D is undetermined. The CDR3 contains 11 residues. V was cut by 5 bases and J by 7 bases, with 5 bases left in between. The CDR3 protein is CASSPAEKLFF. The CDR3 DNA reads TGTGCCAGCAGTCCCGCTGAAAAACTGTTTTTT.

The chain has TRBV10-1 and TRBJ2-7; unclear D gene. This CDR3 contains 14 residues. V was pared by 0 bases and J by 6 bases, with 12 bases between. Germline CDR1 WNHNN, CDR2 SYGVQD (reference sequence). The CDR3 bases are TGCGCCAGCAGTGAGTCTCGTAGGGATGGCGAGCAGTACTTC. Residues: CASSESRRDGEQYF.

The chain joins TRBV10-3 to TRBJ2-7, with unresolved D. Germline V gene lookup returns CDR1 ENHRY and CDR2 SYGVKD. This CDR3 has 14 amino acids. Trimming pared 3 bases from V and 0 bases from J, leaving 9 bases between. The CDR3 DNA reads TGTGCCATCAGTGAAGTTGGCAGCTCCTACGAGCAGTACTTC. As protein: CAISEVGSSYEQYF.

This clonotype was seen repeatedly, ten times or more. The J gene is TRBJ2-7, the V gene TRBV6-1; the match to TRBD1 covers 10 bases. After removal of 1 base from V and 3 bases from J, the junction contained 3 bases not matched to a gene. There are 15 residues in the CDR3. Germline V gene lookup returns CDR1 MNHNS and CDR2 SASEGT. CDR3 region: CASSEGQGAFYEQYF. The CDR3, as DNA: TGTGCCAGCAGTGAAGGACAGGGGGCTTTCTACGAGCAGTACTTC.

This clonotype was observed many times. The chain uses TRBV6-2 or TRBV6-3 and TRBJ1-2; 7 nucleotides line up with TRBD1. CDR3 length equals 14 residues. The V gene end was trimmed by 5 bases and the J gene end by 2 bases; junction bases not matched to a gene: 5. Germline loops: CDR1 MNHEY, CDR2 SVGEGT. CDR3 in amino acids: CASSKTGTNYGYTF. The CDR3 nucleotides are TGTGCCAGCAGTAAGACAGGGACCAACTATGGCTACACCTTC.

This clonotype was found a few times. The gene calls are TRBV18 and TRBJ1-1; D gene uncertain. This CDR3 is built from 11 residues. Germline V gives CDR1 KGHSH, CDR2 LQKENI. V was pared by 6 bases and J by 2 bases, with 4 bases between. The CDR3 loop is CASSANTEAFF. DNA of the CDR3: TGTGCCAGCTCCGCTAACACTGAAGCTTTCTTT.